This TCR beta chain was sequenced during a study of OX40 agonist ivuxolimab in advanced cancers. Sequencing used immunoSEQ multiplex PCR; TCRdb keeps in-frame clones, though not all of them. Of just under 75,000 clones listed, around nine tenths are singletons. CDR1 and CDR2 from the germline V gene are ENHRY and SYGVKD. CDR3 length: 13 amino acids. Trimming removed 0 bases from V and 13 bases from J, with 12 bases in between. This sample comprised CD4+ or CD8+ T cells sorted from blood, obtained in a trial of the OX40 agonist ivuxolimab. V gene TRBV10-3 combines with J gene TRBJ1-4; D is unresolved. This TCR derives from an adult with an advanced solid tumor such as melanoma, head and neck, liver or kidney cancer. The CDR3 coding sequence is TGTGCCATCAGTGAGTCGAGTACCCGGGTACTGTTTTTT. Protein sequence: CAISESSTRVLFF.